Below are 14 T cell receptor beta chains sequenced from a single sample in a study of blood T cell repertoires in COVID-19 (dated by TCRdb to 2018 to 2020). Libraries were made using the immunoSEQ multiplex PCR assay. TCRdb stores this immuneACCESS table with in-frame sequences only. Part of the clones is absent; in the studies checked, under half of the shortfall reflects unresolved V genes, and no reason is known for the rest. The sample table lists about 200,000 clones, roughly 90% of them with a count of one. Jointly, the top ten make up around 1.5% of the sample. Sequenced material: peripheral blood. All receptors come from a man between 18 and 29 years old with active or convalescent COVID-19.

V gene TRBV18 combines with J gene TRBJ1-2; D is unresolved. CDR1 and CDR2 (germline): KGHSH, LQKENI. Trimming shortened V by 3 bases and J by 8 bases, and 10 bases separated the two germline ends. The CDR3 is 12 residues long. CDR3 residues: CASSPERPGYTF. The CDR3 DNA reads as TGTGCCAGCTCACCGGAGCGCCCGGGCTACACCTTC.

CDR3 in amino acids: CASSLTGRDTEAFF. The CDR3 nucleotides are TGTGCCAGCAGCTTGACAGGGAGGGACACTGAAGCTTTCTTT. V is TRBV5-4 and J is TRBJ1-1; a possible D gene is TRBD1 (6 bases). The germline V gene encodes CDR1 SGHNT and CDR2 YYREEE (reference sequence). There are 14 residues in the CDR3. V dropped 1 base and J dropped 3 bases, with 10 bases sitting between them.

The chain joins TRBV5-1 to TRBJ1-4, with 7 bases identical to TRBD1. The CDR3 length is 15 residues. Per germline, CDR1 SGHRS and CDR2 YFSETQ. V lost 2 bases to trimming and J lost 8 bases; unmatched junction nucleotides: 9. The CDR3 bases are TGCGCCAGCAGCTTTGAATCCGGACAGGAAGAAAAACTGTTTTTT. It codes for CASSFESGQEEKLFF. The whole variable domain, filled in from reference TRBV5-1 and TRBJ1-4, reads KAGVTQTPRYLIKTRGQQVTLSCSPISGHRSVSWYQQTPGQGLQFLFEYFSETQRNKGNFPGRFSGRQFSNSRSEMNVSTLELGDSALYLCASSFESGQEEKLFFGSGTQLSVL.

J is TRBJ1-2 and V is TRBV4-1, with a possible D match to TRBD1 (6 bases). Germline CDR1 reads MGHRA; CDR2 reads YSYEKL. The CDR3 is made up of 16 amino acids. V was clipped by 5 bases and J by 0 bases, with 16 bases between them. The DNA for the CDR3 is TGCGCCAGCAGCACGATTCAGGGGATGACTAACTATGGCTACACCTTC. It encodes CASSTIQGMTNYGYTF.

The chain uses TRBV4-2 and TRBJ2-1; TRBD2 agrees at 10 bases. Germline assignment: CDR1 LGHNA and CDR2 YNFKEQ. V lost 0 bases to trimming and J lost 2 bases; unmatched junction nucleotides: 4. The CDR3 sequence is 17 residues long. In nucleotides, the CDR3 is TGTGCCAGCAGCCAAGATTCACTAGCGGGACCCTACAATGAGCAGTTCTTC. Protein product: CASSQDSLAGPYNEQFF.

The rearrangement joins TRBV4-3 to TRBJ1-5, with no clear D. The V end was cut by 0 bases, the J end by 0 bases, with 3 bases between. CDR1 is LGHNA, CDR2 YSLEER, per germline. CDR3 length: 14 amino acids. CDR3 loop: CASSQDYSNQPQHF. The DNA for the CDR3 is TGCGCCAGCAGCCAAGATTATAGCAATCAGCCCCAGCATTTT.

V is TRBV18 and J is TRBJ2-1; 9 bases are shared with TRBD2. The J segment lost 7 bases and the V segment lost 2 bases, leaving 6 bases of the junction unmatched. Looked up from germline, CDR1 is KGHSH and CDR2 is LQKENI. This CDR3 comprises 15 residues. The CDR3 nucleotides are TGTGCCAGCTCACCATCTAGCGGGATCGGGAATGAGCAGTTCTTC. Its protein product is CASSPSSGIGNEQFF. The entire variable domain, with the rest obtained from reference TRBV18 and TRBJ2-1, is as follows: NAGVMQNPRHLVRRRGQEARLRCSPMKGHSHVYWYRQLPEEGLKFMVYLQKENIIDESGMPKERFSAEFPKEGPSILRIQQVVRGDSAAYFCASSPSSGIGNEQFFGPGTRLTVL.

This clone was picked up a small number of times. V usage is TRBV4-2 and J usage is TRBJ1-2, with no clear D. Trimming left V 5 bases short and J 0 bases short, with 4 bases between. This CDR3 contains 12 residues. Germline loops: CDR1 LGHNA, CDR2 YNFKEQ. CDR3 bases: TGTGCCAGCAGCTTAGCTAACTATGGCTACACCTTC. Its translation is CASSLANYGYTF.

This chain joins TRBV5-1 and TRBJ2-5; 8 bases align to TRBD2. Germline lookup yields CDR1 SGHRS and CDR2 YFSETQ. V lost 4 bases to trimming and J lost 5 bases; unmatched junction nucleotides: 13. The CDR3 has 16 residues. CDR3 in DNA: TGCGCCAGCAGCCCGGACGTAACTAGCGGCACCGAGACCCAGTACTTC. Translated: CASSPDVTSGTETQYF.

The gene calls are TRBV10-3 and TRBJ1-1; D is unresolved. CDR1 ENHRY and CDR2 SYGVKD come from the germline V gene. V was shortened by 3 bases and J by 3 bases, with 8 bases between the two germline ends. There are 13 residues in the CDR3. The CDR3 nucleotides read TGTGCCATCAGTGATACGAGGGACACTGAAGCTTTCTTT. This sequence encodes CAISDTRDTEAFF.

V and J are TRBV9 and TRBJ1-2; D uncertain. Germline V gene sequence: CDR1 SGDLS, CDR2 YYNGEE. The CDR3 sequence is 13 residues long. Trimming left V 4 bases short and J 5 bases short, with 12 bases between. The CDR3 DNA sequence: TGTGCCAGCAGCCCCCTACAGCCTTATGGCTACACCTTC. This encodes CASSPLQPYGYTF.

This clone appeared a few times. The chain joins TRBV29-1 to TRBJ1-2; TRBD1 might be the D (6 bases). Trimming removed 6 bases at V and 2 bases at J, with 13 bases between. This CDR3 is 13 amino acids long. CDR1 and CDR2 from the germline V gene are SQVTM and ANQGSEA. The CDR3 sequence: CSVAYGQNYGYTF. CDR3 bases: TGCAGCGTAGCTTATGGACAGAACTATGGCTACACCTTC.

The V gene is TRBV4-3, the J gene TRBJ2-2, with TRBD2 identical over 11 bases. CDR1 and CDR2 from the germline V gene are LGHNA and YSLEER. The CDR3 extends over 16 amino acids. Losses at the gene ends were 1 base for V and 4 bases for J; bases not matched to a gene: 2. The CDR3, as DNA: TGCGCCAGCAGCCAAGGGCTAGCGGGAGGCACCGGGGAGCTGTTTTTT. Its translation is CASSQGLAGGTGELFF.

The chain employs TRBV3-1 (or the pseudogene TRBV3-2) and TRBJ2-3, with TRBD2 matching over 9 bases. The CDR3 has 17 amino acids. Germline V gives CDR1 LGHDT, CDR2 YNNKEL (reference sequence). J was trimmed by 1 base and V by 2 bases; bases with no gene match: 7. The CDR3 DNA sequence: TGTGCCAGCAGCCAAATCGGCGGGGGGGCGGGCACAGATACGCAGTATTTT. Its protein product is CASSQIGGGAGTDTQYF.